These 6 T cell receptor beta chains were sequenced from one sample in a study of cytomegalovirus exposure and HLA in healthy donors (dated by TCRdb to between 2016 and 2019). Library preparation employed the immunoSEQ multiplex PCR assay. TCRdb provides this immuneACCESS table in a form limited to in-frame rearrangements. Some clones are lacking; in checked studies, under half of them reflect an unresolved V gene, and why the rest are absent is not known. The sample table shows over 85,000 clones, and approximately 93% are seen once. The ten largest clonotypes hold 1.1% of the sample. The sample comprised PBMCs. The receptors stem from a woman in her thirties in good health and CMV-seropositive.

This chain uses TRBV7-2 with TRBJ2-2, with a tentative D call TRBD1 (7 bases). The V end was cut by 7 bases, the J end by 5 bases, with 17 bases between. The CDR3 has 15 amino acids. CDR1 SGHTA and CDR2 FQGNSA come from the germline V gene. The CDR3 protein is CASIRGTASTGELFF. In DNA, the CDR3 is TGTGCCAGCATCCGGGGGACAGCCTCAACCGGGGAGCTGTTTTTT.

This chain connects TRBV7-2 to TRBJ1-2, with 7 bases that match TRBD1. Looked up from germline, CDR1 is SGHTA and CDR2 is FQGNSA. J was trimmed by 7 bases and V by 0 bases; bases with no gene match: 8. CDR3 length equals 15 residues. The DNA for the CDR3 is TGTGCCAGCAGCTTAGCTACTGGGACAGACGGTGGCTACACCTTC. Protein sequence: CASSLATGTDGGYTF.

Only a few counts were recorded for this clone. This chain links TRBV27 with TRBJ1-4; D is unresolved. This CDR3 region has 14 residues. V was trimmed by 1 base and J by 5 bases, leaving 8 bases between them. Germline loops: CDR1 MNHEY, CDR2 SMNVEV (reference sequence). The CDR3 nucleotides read TGTGCCAGCAGTTTATTCGGTGAGAATGAAAAACTGTTTTTT. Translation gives CASSLFGENEKLFF.

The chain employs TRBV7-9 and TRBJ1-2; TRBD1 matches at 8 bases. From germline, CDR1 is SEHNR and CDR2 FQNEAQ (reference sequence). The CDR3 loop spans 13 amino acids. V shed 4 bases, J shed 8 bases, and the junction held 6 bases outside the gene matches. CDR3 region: CASSSRTGWGYTF. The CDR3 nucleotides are TGTGCCAGCAGCTCTAGGACAGGGTGGGGCTACACCTTC.

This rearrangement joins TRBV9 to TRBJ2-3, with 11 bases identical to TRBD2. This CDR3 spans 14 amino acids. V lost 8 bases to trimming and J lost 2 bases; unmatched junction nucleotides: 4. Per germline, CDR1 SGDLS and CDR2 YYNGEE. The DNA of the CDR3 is TGTGCCAGTGCGACTAGCGGGAACACAGATACGCAGTATTTT. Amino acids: CASATSGNTDTQYF.

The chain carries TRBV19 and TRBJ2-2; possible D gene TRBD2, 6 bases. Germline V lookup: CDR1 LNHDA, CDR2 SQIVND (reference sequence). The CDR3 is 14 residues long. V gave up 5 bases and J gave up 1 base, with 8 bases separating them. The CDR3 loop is CASSVSGNTGELFF. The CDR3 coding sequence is TGTGCCAGTAGTGTTAGCGGGAACACCGGGGAGCTGTTTTTT.